This TCR beta chain was sequenced for a study of blood T cell repertoires in COVID-19. For the study at large: Specimens from acute and convalescent COVID-19 originated in the United States, Italy and Spain. T cells, B-cell-depleted T cells, or PBMCs supplied cDNA or gDNA.

Per the authors' pipeline: Cell counts per sample came from amplifying reference gene primers. The assay was immunoSEQ multiplex PCR, and TCRdb's table has in-frame clones only and misses some. V, J and clone size were drawn from that table, and D and trimming were deduced from the DNA. This sample yields 110,000 to 150,000 clones, of which nearly 90% are seen a single time; 1.5% to 2% belongs to the top ten. The CDR3 has 14 residues. Germline V gene data show CDR1 as KGHSH and CDR2 as LQKENI. V was pared by 2 bases and J by 5 bases, with 12 bases between. This TCR came from an older man with acute or convalescent COVID-19. The V gene is TRBV18, the J gene TRBJ1-2; D is perhaps TRBD1 (5 bases). Sample: peripheral blood. The CDR3 sequence is CASSPDQAGYGYTF. The DNA for the CDR3 is TGTGCCAGCTCACCAGACCAGGCAGGGTATGGCTACACCTTC.